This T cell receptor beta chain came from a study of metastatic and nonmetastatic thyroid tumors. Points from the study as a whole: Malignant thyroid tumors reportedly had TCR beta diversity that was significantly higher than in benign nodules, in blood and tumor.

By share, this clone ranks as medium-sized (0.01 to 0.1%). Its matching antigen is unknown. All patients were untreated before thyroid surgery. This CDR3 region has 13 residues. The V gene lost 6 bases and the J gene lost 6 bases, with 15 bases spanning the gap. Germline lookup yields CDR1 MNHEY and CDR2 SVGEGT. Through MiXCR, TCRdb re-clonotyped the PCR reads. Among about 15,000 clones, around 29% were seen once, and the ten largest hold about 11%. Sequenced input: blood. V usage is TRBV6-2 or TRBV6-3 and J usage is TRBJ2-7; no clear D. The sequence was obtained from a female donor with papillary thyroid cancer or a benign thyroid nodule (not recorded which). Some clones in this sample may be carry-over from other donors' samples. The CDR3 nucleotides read TGTGCCAGCAGCCAGCCGCCGGGCCTCGAGCAGTACTTC. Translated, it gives CASSQPPGLEQYF.